Listed below are T cell receptor beta chains from one sample, sequenced in a study of blood T cell repertoires in COVID-19. Profiling relied on immunoSEQ multiplex PCR, and the TCRdb table lists in-frame clones only, not all of them. This table holds 150,000 to 200,000 clones, approximately 75% found once. Sample: peripheral blood. The origin of the receptors is a human donor in a cohort sampled during active COVID-19. The CDR3 runs from the conserved cysteine through the conserved F or W. D genes are given only for firm matches. Only some rows state a clone size, as once, few, many or a class for expanded clones.

D,V,size,J,CDR3,DNA
NA,TRBV20-1,NA,TRBJ1-5,CSASGDQPQHF,TGCAGTGCTAGCGGGGATCAGCCCCAGCATTTT
TRBD1,TRBV4-1,NA,TRBJ1-1,CASSYDDRVDTEAFF,TGCGCCAGCAGCTACGACGACAGGGTAGACACTGAAGCTTTCTTT
TRBD1,TRBV28,once,TRBJ1-2,CASISPWTGEVGYTF,TGTGCCAGTATATCACCGTGGACAGGGGAGGTTGGCTACACCTTC
NA,TRBV27,NA,TRBJ1-4,CASSLGLSVEKLFF,TGTGCCAGCAGTCTGGGACTCTCAGTCGAAAAACTGTTTTTT
NA,TRBV10-3,once,TRBJ2-7,CATERKTGTGIGTYEQYF,TGTGCCACCGAACGAAAGACCGGAACAGGGATCGGAACCTACGAGCAGTACTTC
NA,TRBV7-9,few,TRBJ1-1,CASSPSTGFTEAFF,TGTGCCAGCAGCCCCTCTACAGGGTTCACTGAAGCTTTCTTT
NA,TRBV2,many,TRBJ1-5,CASRIGQSNQPQHF,TGTGCCAGCAGGATCGGACAGAGCAATCAGCCCCAGCATTTT
TRBD1,TRBV19,NA,TRBJ1-2,CASSTAGGYGYTF,TGTGCCAGTAGTACCGCAGGGGGTTATGGCTACACCTTC
NA,TRBV27,NA,TRBJ1-6,CASSLGQGWNSPLHF,TGTGCCAGCAGTTTAGGGCAGGGGTGGAATTCACCCCTCCACTTT
TRBD2,TRBV7-3,once,TRBJ2-5,CASSLRSGSVETQYF,TGTGCCAGCAGCTTAAGAAGCGGGAGTGTCGAGACCCAGTACTTC
NA,TRBV11-2,NA,TRBJ1-6,CASTTTGINSPLHF,TGTGCCAGCACCACTACAGGGATCAATTCACCCCTCCACTTT
TRBD2,TRBV6-5,NA,TRBJ2-7,CASSYSTSGRGYEQYF,TGTGCCAGCAGTTACTCGACTAGCGGGAGGGGATACGAGCAGTACTTC
NA,TRBV3-1/TRBV3-2,NA,TRBJ2-5,CASSQRGLEETQYF,TGTGCCAGCAGCCAGCGGGGGCTTGAAGAGACCCAGTACTTC
NA,TRBV5-1,NA,TRBJ2-5,CASSLGDTQETQYF,TGCGCCAGCAGCTTGGGGGACACACAAGAGACCCAGTACTTC
TRBD1,TRBV5-6,many,TRBJ1-2,CASSFRDRPNYGYTF,TGTGCCAGCAGCTTCCGGGACAGACCTAACTATGGCTACACCTTC
NA,TRBV9,NA,TRBJ1-1,CASSVRGGVNTEAFF,TGTGCCAGCAGCGTAAGAGGAGGGGTGAACACTGAAGCTTTCTTT
NA,TRBV3-1/TRBV3-2,NA,TRBJ2-5,CASSYRDWETQYF,TGTGCCAGCAGTTATCGGGACTGGGAGACCCAGTACTTC
NA,TRBV27,NA,TRBJ2-7,CASSPRLYDYEQYF,TGTGCCAGCAGTCCCCGACTATACGACTACGAGCAGTACTTC
NA,TRBV5-5,NA,TRBJ1-1,CASSLYDGTEAFF,TGTGCCAGCAGCTTGTATGACGGGACTGAAGCTTTCTTT
TRBD2,TRBV6-5,NA,TRBJ2-1,CASSYLAGGEQFF,TGTGCCAGCAGTTACCTAGCGGGGGGTGAGCAGTTCTTC
TRBD1,TRBV5-4,NA,TRBJ1-2,CASSLAGGGPNYGYTF,TGTGCCAGCAGCTTGGCAGGGGGAGGACCTAACTATGGCTACACCTTC
NA,TRBV11-2,NA,TRBJ1-1,CASSSHRVAFF,TGTGCCAGCAGCTCTCACAGGGTTGCTTTCTTT
NA,TRBV6-5,NA,TRBJ1-1,CASSYSTGGQGAFF,TGTGCCAGCAGTTACTCCACGGGGGGGCAGGGAGCTTTCTTT
NA,TRBV7-9,NA,TRBJ2-1,CASSFVGGSYNEQFF,TGTGCCAGCAGCTTTGTGGGGGGCTCCTACAATGAGCAGTTCTTC
NA,TRBV24-1,NA,TRBJ1-4,CATSTASGRTNEKLFF,TGTGCCACCAGTACTGCTAGCGGGAGAACTAATGAAAAACTGTTTTTT
NA,TRBV5-1,NA,TRBJ1-2,CASSLGAGAGGYTF,TGCGCCAGCAGCTTGGGAGCGGGGGCAGGCGGCTACACCTTC
NA,TRBV6-2/TRBV6-3,NA,TRBJ1-2,CASSYYNGGYTF,TGTGCCAGCAGTTACTACAACGGGGGCTACACCTTC
NA,TRBV5-1,NA,TRBJ2-7,CASSFQGAVNEQYF,TGCGCCAGCAGCTTTCAAGGGGCGGTCAACGAGCAGTACTTC